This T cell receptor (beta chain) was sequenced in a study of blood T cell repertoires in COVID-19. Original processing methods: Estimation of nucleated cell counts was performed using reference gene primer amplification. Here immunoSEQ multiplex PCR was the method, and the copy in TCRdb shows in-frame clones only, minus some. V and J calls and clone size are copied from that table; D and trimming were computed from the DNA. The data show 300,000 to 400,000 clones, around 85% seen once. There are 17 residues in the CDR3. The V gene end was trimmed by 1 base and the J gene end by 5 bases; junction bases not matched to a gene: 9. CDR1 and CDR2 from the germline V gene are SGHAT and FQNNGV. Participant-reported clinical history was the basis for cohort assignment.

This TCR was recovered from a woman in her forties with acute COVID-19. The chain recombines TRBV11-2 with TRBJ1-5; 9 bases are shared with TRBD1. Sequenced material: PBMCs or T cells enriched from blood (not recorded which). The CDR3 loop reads CASSLVVRGQGHQPQHF. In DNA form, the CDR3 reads TGTGCCAGCAGCTTAGTTGTTAGGGGACAGGGCCATCAGCCCCAGCATTTT. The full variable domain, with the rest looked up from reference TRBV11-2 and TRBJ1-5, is EAGVAQSPRYKIIEKRQSVAFWCNPISGHATLYWYQQILGQGPKLLIQFQNNGVVDDSQLPKDRFSAERLKGVDSTLKIQPAKLEDSAVYLCASSLVVRGQGHQPQHFGDGTRLSIL.